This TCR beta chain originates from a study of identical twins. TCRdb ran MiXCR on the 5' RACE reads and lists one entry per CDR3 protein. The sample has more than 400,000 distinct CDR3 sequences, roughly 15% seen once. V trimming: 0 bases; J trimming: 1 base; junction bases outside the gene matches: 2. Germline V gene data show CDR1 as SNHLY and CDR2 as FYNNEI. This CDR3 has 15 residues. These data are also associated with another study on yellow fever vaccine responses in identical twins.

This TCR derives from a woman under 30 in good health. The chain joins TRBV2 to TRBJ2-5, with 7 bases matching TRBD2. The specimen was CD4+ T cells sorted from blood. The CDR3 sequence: CASSEAASGQETQYF. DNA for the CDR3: TGTGCCAGCAGTGAAGCGGCTAGCGGCCAAGAGACCCAGTACTTC.